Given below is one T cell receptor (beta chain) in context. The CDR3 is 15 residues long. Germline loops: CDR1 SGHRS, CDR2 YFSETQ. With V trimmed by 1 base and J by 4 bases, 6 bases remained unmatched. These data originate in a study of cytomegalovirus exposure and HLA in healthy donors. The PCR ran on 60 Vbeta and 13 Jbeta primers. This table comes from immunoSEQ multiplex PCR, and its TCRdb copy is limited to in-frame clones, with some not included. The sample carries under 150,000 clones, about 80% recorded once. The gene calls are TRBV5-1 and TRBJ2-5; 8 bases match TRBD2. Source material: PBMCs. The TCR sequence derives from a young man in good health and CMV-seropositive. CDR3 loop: CASSLWLAGSETQYF. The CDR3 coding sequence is TGCGCCAGCAGCTTGTGGCTAGCGGGTTCAGAGACCCAGTACTTC.